This passage covers 5 T cell receptor beta chains from one sample sequenced in a study of T cells in Graves' hyperthyroidism and ophthalmopathy. Amplification of TCR beta CDR3 regions used RNA as the template. The HTBI primer set drove a first-round RT-PCR of the TCR CDR3. TCRdb recomputed calls from the multiplex PCR reads with MiXCR, one row per CDR3 protein. The table shows roughly 600,000 distinct CDR3 sequences, with around 13% occurring only once. Sequenced sample: blood. Every receptor here comes from a woman aged 50 to 60 with Graves' ophthalmopathy.

This clonotype has at least ten counts. V and J are TRBV7-3 and TRBJ2-2; 8 nucleotides align to TRBD2. After removal of 2 bases from V and 4 bases from J, the junction contained 0 bases not matched to a gene. Germline assignment: CDR1 SGHTA and CDR2 FQGTGA. The CDR3 has 14 residues. CDR3 sequence (DNA): TGTGCCAGCAGCTTAGGACTAGCCACCGGGGAGCTGTTTTTT. As protein: CASSLGLATGELFF.

This clonotype was detected many times. The rearrangement links TRBV29-1 to TRBJ2-7; 12 bases fit TRBD2. Germline values: CDR1 SQVTM, CDR2 ANQGSEA. V dropped 3 bases and J dropped 0; count of bases not matched to a gene: 18. The CDR3 is made up of 20 amino acids. The CDR3 loop reads CSVDPHEVASGRASSYEQYF. In nucleotides, the CDR3 is TGCAGCGTTGACCCTCACGAAGTCGCTAGCGGGAGGGCCAGCTCCTACGAGCAGTACTTC.

The V call is TRBV12-3 or TRBV12-4, the J call TRBJ1-4, with unresolved D. Between the trimmed V and J ends, which lost 0 bases and 3 bases, there was a span of 11 bases. The CDR3 sequence is 16 residues long. CDR3: CASSLASDYPNEKLFF. CDR3 coding DNA: TGTGCCAGCAGTTTAGCGTCGGACTACCCTAATGAAAAACTGTTTTTT.

The table lists this clonotype with many counts. The chain has TRBV4-1 and TRBJ2-7; D might be TRBD2 (7 bases). The V gene's germline CDR1 is MGHRA and CDR2 YSYEKL. This CDR3 has 16 amino acids. The V gene lost 1 base and the J gene lost 4 bases, with 17 bases spanning the gap. In nucleotides, the CDR3 is TGCGCCAGCAGCCAAGGACAGGCGGGAGAAGGATACGAGCAGTACTTC. Residues: CASSQGQAGEGYEQYF.

This clonotype was found many times. The V gene is TRBV7-2, the J gene TRBJ2-7, with 7 bases that match TRBD1. The CDR3 length is 16 residues. V lost 5 bases and J lost 3; bases outside the gene matches: 13. Germline loops: CDR1 SGHTA, CDR2 FQGNSA. In DNA form, the CDR3 reads TGTGCCAGCAGCAATTGGCAATCGACAGGGAACTACGAGCAGTACTTC. Its translation is CASSNWQSTGNYEQYF.